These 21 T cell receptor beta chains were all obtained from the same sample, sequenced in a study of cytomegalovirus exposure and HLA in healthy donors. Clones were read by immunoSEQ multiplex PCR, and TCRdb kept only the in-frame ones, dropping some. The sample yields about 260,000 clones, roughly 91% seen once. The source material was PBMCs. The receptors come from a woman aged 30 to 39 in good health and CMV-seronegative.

CDR3 residues: CASILSFLYNEQFF. The CDR3 bases are TGCGCCAGCATCCTTAGTTTTCTCTACAATGAGCAGTTCTTC. This rearrangement joins TRBV10-1 to TRBJ2-1; D is ambiguous. CDR3 length equals 14 residues. V lost 7 bases to trimming and J lost 3 bases, with 13 bases between them. Germline lookup yields CDR1 WNHNN and CDR2 SYGVQD (reference sequence).

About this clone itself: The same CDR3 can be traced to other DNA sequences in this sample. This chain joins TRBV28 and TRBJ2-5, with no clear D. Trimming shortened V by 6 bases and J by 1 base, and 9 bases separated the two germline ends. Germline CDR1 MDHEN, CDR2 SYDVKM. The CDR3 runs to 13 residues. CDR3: CASSSRSQETQYF. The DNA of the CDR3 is TGTGCCAGCAGCTCTCGCTCCCAAGAGACCCAGTACTTC.

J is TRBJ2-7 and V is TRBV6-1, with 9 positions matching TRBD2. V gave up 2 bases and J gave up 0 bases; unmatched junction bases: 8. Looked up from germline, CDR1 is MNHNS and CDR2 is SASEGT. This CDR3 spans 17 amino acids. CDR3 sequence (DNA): TGTGCCAGCAGTGAAATGGCGGGAGGGACTATCTCCTACGAGCAGTACTTC. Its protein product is CASSEMAGGTISYEQYF.

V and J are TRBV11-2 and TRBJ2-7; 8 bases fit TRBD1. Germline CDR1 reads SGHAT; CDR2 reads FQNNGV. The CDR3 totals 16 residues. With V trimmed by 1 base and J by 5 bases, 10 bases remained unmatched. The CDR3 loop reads CASSLVGRQGTNEQYF. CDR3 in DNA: TGTGCCAGCAGCTTAGTAGGAAGACAGGGGACGAACGAGCAGTACTTC.

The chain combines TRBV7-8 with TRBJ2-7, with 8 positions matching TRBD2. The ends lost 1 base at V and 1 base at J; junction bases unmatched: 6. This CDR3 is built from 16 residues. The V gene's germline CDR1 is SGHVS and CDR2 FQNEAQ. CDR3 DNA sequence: TGTGCCAGCAGCTTAGGGCTAGGGACTAGTTCCTACGAGCAGTACTTC. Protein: CASSLGLGTSSYEQYF. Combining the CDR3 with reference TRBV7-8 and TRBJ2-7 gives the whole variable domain GAGVSQSPRYKVAKRGQDVALRCDPISGHVSLFWYQQALGQGPEFLTYFQNEAQLDKSGLPSDRFFAERPEGSVSTLKIQRTQQEDSAVYLCASSLGLGTSSYEQYFGPGTRLTVT.

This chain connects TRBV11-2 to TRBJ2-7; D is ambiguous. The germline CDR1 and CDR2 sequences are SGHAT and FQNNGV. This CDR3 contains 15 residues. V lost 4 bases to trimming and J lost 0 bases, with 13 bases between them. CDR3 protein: CASSSRQRSSYEQYF. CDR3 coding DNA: TGTGCCAGCAGCTCCCGTCAGAGGAGCTCCTACGAGCAGTACTTC.

The CDR3 DNA follows: TGTGCCAGCAGTTTGGCCGCGAATGAAAAACTGTTTTTT. As protein: CASSLAANEKLFF. This rearrangement joins TRBV28 to TRBJ1-4; D is unresolved. Trimming shortened V by 3 bases and J by 5 bases, and 7 bases separated the two germline ends. The CDR3 is 13 residues long. Germline V CDR1 and CDR2: MDHEN, SYDVKM.

The chain's CDR3 is CASSGDPPLSSNYGYTF. CDR3 bases: TGTGCCAGCAGTGGGGATCCACCTTTAAGTTCTAACTATGGCTACACCTTC. The chain recombines TRBV2 with TRBJ1-2, with unresolved D. Deletions cut 4 bases from V and 0 bases from J, with 18 bases between. Germline CDR1 is SNHLY and CDR2 is FYNNEI. The CDR3 spans 17 residues.

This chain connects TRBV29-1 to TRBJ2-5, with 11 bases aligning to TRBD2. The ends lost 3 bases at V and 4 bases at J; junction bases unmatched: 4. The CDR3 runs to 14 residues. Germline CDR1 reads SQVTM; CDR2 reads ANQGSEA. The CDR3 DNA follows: TGCAGCGTTGATAGGCTAGCGGGAGGAGAGACCCAGTACTTC. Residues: CSVDRLAGGETQYF.

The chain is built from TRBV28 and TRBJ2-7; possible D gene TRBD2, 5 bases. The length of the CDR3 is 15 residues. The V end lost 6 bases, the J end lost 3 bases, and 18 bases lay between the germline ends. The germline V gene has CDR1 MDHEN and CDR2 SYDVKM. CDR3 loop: CASSPGAGEDYEQYF. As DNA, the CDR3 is TGTGCCAGCAGCCCAGGCGCGGGTGAGGACTACGAGCAGTACTTC.

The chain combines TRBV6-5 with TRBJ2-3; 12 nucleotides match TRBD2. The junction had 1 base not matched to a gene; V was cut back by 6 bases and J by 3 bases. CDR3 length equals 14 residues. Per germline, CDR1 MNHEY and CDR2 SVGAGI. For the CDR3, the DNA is TGTGCCAGCAGGCTAGCGGGAGGGACAGATACGCAGTATTTT. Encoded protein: CASRLAGGTDTQYF.

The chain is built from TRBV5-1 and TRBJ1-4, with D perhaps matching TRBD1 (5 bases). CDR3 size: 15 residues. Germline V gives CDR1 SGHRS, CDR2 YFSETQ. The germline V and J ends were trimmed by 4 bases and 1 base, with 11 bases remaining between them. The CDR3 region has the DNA TGCGCCAGCAGCACCGGGACTGTAACTAATGAAAAACTGTTTTTT. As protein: CASSTGTVTNEKLFF.

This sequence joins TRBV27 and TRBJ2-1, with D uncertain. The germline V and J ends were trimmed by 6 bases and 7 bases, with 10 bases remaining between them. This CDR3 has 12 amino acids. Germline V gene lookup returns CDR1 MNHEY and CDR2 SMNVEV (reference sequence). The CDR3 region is CASSPWGNEQFF. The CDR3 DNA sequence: TGTGCCAGCAGCCCGTGGGGAAATGAGCAGTTCTTC.

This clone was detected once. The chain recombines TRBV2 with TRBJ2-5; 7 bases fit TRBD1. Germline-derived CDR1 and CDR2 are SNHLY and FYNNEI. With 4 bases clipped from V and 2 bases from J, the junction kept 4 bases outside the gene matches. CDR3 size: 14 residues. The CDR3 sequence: CASSVVRGQETQYF. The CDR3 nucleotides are TGTGCCAGCAGTGTCGTCAGGGGGCAAGAGACCCAGTACTTC.

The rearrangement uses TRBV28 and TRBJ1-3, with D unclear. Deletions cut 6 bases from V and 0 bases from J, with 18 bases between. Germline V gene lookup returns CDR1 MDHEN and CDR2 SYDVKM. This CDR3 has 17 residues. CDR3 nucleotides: TGTGCCAGCAGGGACGCGGGGAGGCGCGGCTCTGGAAACACCATATATTTT. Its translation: CASRDAGRRGSGNTIYF.

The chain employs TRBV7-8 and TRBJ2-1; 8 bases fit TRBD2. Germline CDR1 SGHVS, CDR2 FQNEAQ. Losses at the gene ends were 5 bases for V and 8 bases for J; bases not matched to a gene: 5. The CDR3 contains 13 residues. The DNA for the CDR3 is TGTGCCAGCAGCCCGGGGGGGGGCGATGAGCAGTTCTTC. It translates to CASSPGGGDEQFF.

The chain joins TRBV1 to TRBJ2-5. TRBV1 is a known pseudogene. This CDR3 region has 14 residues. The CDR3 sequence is CTSSPPKYQETQYF. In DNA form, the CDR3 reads TGCACCAGCAGCCCTCCCAAGTACCAAGAGACCCAGTACTTC.

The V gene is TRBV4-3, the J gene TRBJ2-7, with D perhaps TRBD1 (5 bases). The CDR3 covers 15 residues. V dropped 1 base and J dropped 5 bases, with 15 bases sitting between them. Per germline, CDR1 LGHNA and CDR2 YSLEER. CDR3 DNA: TGCGCCAGCAGCCAAGTGGGCAGGGAAATCAACGAGCAGTACTTC. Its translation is CASSQVGREINEQYF.

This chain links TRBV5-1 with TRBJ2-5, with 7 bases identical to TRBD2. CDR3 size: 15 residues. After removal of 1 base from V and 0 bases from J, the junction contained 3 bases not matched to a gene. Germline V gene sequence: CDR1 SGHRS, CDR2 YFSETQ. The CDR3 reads CASSLSLADQETQYF. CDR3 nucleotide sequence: TGCGCCAGCAGCTTGTCCCTAGCGGACCAAGAGACCCAGTACTTC.

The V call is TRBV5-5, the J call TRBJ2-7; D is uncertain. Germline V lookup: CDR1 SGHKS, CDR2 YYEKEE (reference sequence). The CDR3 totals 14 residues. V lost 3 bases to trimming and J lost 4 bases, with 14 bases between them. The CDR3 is CASSSRVARYEQYF. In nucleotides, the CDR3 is TGTGCCAGCAGCTCCCGTGTAGCCCGGTACGAGCAGTACTTC. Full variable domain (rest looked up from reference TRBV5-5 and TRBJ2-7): DAGVTQSPTHLIKTRGQQVTLRCSPISGHKSVSWYQQVLGQGPQFIFQYYEKEERGRGNFPDRFSARQFPNYSSELNVNALLLGDSALYLCASSSRVARYEQYFGPGTRLTVT.

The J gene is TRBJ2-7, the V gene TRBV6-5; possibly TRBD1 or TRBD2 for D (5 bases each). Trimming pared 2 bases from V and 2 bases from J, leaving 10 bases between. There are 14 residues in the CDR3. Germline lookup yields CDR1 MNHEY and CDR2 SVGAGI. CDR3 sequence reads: CASSYDSGPYEQYF. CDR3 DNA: TGTGCCAGCAGTTACGACAGCGGACCCTACGAGCAGTACTTC.